This entry lists 11 T cell receptor beta chains sequenced from one sample in a study of T-cell memory formation after mild COVID-19. Using its own MiXCR run on the 5' RACE reads, TCRdb lists one record per CDR3 protein. Of fewer than 650,000 distinct CDR3 sequences listed, about 18% are singletons. Input material: PBMCs or a T cell subset sorted from them (not recorded which). The receptors derive from an adult woman who had mild COVID-19 (a few samples of this study predate the infection). Cell type and time point are not known.

V gene TRBV15 combines with J gene TRBJ1-4, with D maybe TRBD1 (5 bases). Germline V lookup: CDR1 LNHNV, CDR2 YYDKDF (reference sequence). The CDR3 extends over 15 amino acids. V lost 3 bases to trimming and J lost 8 bases, with 16 bases between them. The CDR3 sequence: CATSRTGGVGEKLFF. For the CDR3, the DNA is TGTGCCACCAGCAGGACGGGGGGAGTCGGAGAAAAACTGTTTTTT.

There are a few counts of this clonotype. This chain uses TRBV20-1 with TRBJ2-5; D might be TRBD1 or TRBD2, each matching 5 bases. The CDR3 totals 14 residues. Germline CDR1 and CDR2: DFQATT and SNEGSKA (reference sequence). Between the trimmed V and J ends, which lost 6 bases and 2 bases, there was a span of 16 bases. The CDR3 loop reads CSADGATGQETQYF. Written as DNA, the CDR3 is TGCAGTGCCGACGGGGCTACCGGACAAGAGACCCAGTACTTC.

The V gene is TRBV20-1, the J gene TRBJ2-7, with D hard to call. The CDR3 runs 11 residues. Trimming removed 4 bases at V and 2 bases at J, with 6 bases between. The V gene's germline CDR1 is DFQATT and CDR2 SNEGSKA (reference sequence). CDR3 bases: TGCAGTGCTATGAAGGCCTACGAGCAGTACTTC. It yields the protein CSAMKAYEQYF.

This sequence joins TRBV5-1 and TRBJ1-2; 11 bases map to TRBD1. With V trimmed by 4 bases and J by 7 bases, 3 bases remained unmatched. The CDR3 length is 13 residues. Germline V gives CDR1 SGHRS, CDR2 YFSETQ. The CDR3 DNA is TGCGCCAGCAGCAAGGACAGGGGGCCTGGCTACACCTTC. Protein product: CASSKDRGPGYTF.

The chain employs TRBV12-3 or TRBV12-4 and TRBJ2-1; 7 bases line up with TRBD2. J gave up 7 bases and V 7 bases, and 13 bases lay outside the gene matches. The CDR3 extends over 15 amino acids. The CDR3, as DNA: TGTGCCAGCACCCTCGGCGGGAGAGTCGGGAATGAGCAGTTCTTC. It specifies CASTLGGRVGNEQFF.

The chain has TRBV12-3 or TRBV12-4 and TRBJ2-1; TRBD2 matches at 8 bases. The CDR3 extends over 16 amino acids. Unmatched junction bases numbered 8, after V lost 6 bases and J lost 1 base. The CDR3 region is CASRFRGGGSYNEQFF. The CDR3, as DNA: TGTGCCAGCAGATTCCGGGGGGGCGGGTCCTACAATGAGCAGTTCTTC.

This clonotype was counted between two and nine times. The chain joins TRBV7-2 to TRBJ2-3; 13 nucleotides line up with TRBD2. CDR3 length: 17 residues. Germline values: CDR1 SGHTA, CDR2 FQGNSA. The V segment lost 6 bases and the J segment 4 bases; nucleotides outside the gene matches: 10. CDR3 DNA sequence: TGTGCCAGCAGACCAGCAGGACTAGCGGGAGCCCCAGATACGCAGTATTTT. Translating gives CASRPAGLAGAPDTQYF.

The chain links TRBV27 to TRBJ2-1; tentatively, D is TRBD1 or TRBD2 (5 bases each). The germline gives CDR1 MNHEY, CDR2 SMNVEV (reference sequence). Trimming shortened V by 2 bases and J by 10 bases, and 12 bases separated the two germline ends. The CDR3 is made up of 13 amino acids. The CDR3 loop is CASSLGGPPEQFF. CDR3 in DNA: TGTGCCAGCAGTTTAGGGGGACCCCCGGAGCAGTTCTTC.

This clonotype was seen ten or more times. The chain has TRBV7-9 and TRBJ1-2; no firm D call. This CDR3 spans 13 amino acids. Per the germline V gene, CDR1 is SEHNR and CDR2 is FQNEAQ (reference sequence). V was clipped by 5 bases and J by 7 bases, with 14 bases between them. In DNA, the CDR3 is TGTGCCAGCAGCCGTATGGGATCGTCTGGCTACACCTTC. Translating it yields CASSRMGSSGYTF. Based on the CDR3 plus reference TRBV7-9 and TRBJ1-2, the full variable domain is DTGVSQNPRHKITKRGQNVTFRCDPISEHNRLYWYRQTLGQGPEFLTYFQNEAQLEKSRLLSDRFSAERPKGSFSTLEIQRTEQGDSAMYLCASSRMGSSGYTFGSGTRLTVV.

This clonotype was seen a few times. V and J are TRBV7-3 and TRBJ2-5; 10 bases line up with TRBD2. Unmatched junction bases numbered 8, after V lost 5 bases and J lost 5 bases. The CDR3 has 15 amino acids. Germline CDR1 is SGHTA and CDR2 is FQGTGA. The CDR3 protein is CASSLNSGGSETQYF. CDR3 in DNA: TGTGCCAGCAGCCTTAATAGCGGGGGGTCTGAGACCCAGTACTTC.

This clonotype was seen a few times. The V and J genes are TRBV6-5 and TRBJ1-1; D uncertain. The CDR3 is 13 amino acids. Germline CDR1 is MNHEY and CDR2 is SVGAGI. The V end lost 0 bases, the J end lost 5 bases, and 7 bases lay between the germline ends. CDR3 bases: TGTGCCAGCAGTTACTCGAGATGGACTGAAGCTTTCTTT. Translating gives CASSYSRWTEAFF.